The 27 T cell receptor beta chains given below trace back to one sample, sequenced in a study of blood T cell repertoires in COVID-19. Here immunoSEQ multiplex PCR was the method, and the copy in TCRdb shows in-frame clones only, minus some. This sample has around 500,000 clones, with 80% to 90% found just once. The specimen sequenced was PBMCs or T cells enriched from blood (not recorded which). Receptors originate from a woman aged 60 to 75 who had recovered from COVID-19.

This chain uses TRBV24-1 with TRBJ2-3; D perhaps matches TRBD1 (6 bases). CDR3 size: 15 residues. Germline V gives CDR1 KGHDR, CDR2 SFDVKD. V lost 2 bases to trimming and J lost 6 bases, with 14 bases between them. The CDR3: CATSDSPGQGDTQYF. CDR3 coding DNA: TGTGCCACCAGTGATTCGCCGGGACAAGGGGATACGCAGTATTTT.

V and J are TRBV13 and TRBJ2-3; the match to TRBD2 covers 10 bases. J lost 11 bases, V lost 6 bases, and 17 bases had no gene match. Germline CDR1 and CDR2: PRHDT and FYEKMQ (reference sequence). The CDR3 has 16 amino acids. The CDR3 reads CASSFFSGGPPIMQYF. In DNA, the CDR3 is TGTGCCAGCAGTTTCTTTAGCGGGGGGCCTCCGATAATGCAGTATTTT.

The rearrangement links TRBV10-3 to TRBJ1-2, with D unresolved. The CDR3 is 14 residues long. Germline loops: CDR1 ENHRY, CDR2 SYGVKD. Trimming removed 0 bases at V and 4 bases at J, with 9 bases between. The CDR3 DNA reads as TGTGCCATCAGTGAGTCGGGCGAGGGCTATGGCTACACCTTC. Translating gives CAISESGEGYGYTF.

This chain joins TRBV12-5 and TRBJ1-4; D not resolved. Per germline, CDR1 LGHNT and CDR2 FRNRAP. V gave up 1 base and J gave up 8 bases, with 11 bases separating them. CDR3 length equals 14 residues. The CDR3 region has the DNA TGTGCTAGTGGTTTGGGGCAGGCTTACGAAAAACTGTTTTTT. Its protein is CASGLGQAYEKLFF.

The chain uses TRBV27 and TRBJ2-3; the D gene is possibly TRBD1 (6 bases). Germline CDR1 reads MNHEY; CDR2 reads SMNVEV (reference sequence). V lost 6 bases, J lost 4 bases, and 14 bases lay in between. There are 14 residues in the CDR3. In DNA, the CDR3 is TGTGCCAGCAGATCTAGCAGGGGAGCAGATACGCAGTATTTT. Its translation is CASRSSRGADTQYF.

J is TRBJ1-1 and V is TRBV10-1; 8 bases are a match to TRBD1. The length of the CDR3 is 14 residues. V dropped 7 bases and J dropped 1; count of bases not matched to a gene: 5. The germline gives CDR1 WNHNN, CDR2 SYGVQD (reference sequence). The chain's CDR3 is CASNRQGTNTEAFF. The DNA of the CDR3 is TGCGCCAGCAACCGACAGGGGACGAACACTGAAGCTTTCTTT.

The chain carries TRBV10-2 and TRBJ1-1, with D possibly being TRBD1 (5 bases). CDR3 size: 15 residues. The V and J ends lost 1 base and 3 bases respectively, with 12 bases between them. The V gene's germline CDR1 is WSHSY and CDR2 SAAADI. This chain's CDR3 is CASSEFWGRYTEAFF. CDR3 DNA: TGCGCCAGCAGTGAGTTCTGGGGCCGGTACACTGAAGCTTTCTTT.

The chain combines TRBV10-3 with TRBJ1-6; D uncertain. With 1 base removed from V and 6 bases from J, the gap between germline ends came to 7 bases. Germline V CDR1 and CDR2: ENHRY, SYGVKD. The CDR3 is 14 amino acids. The CDR3 sequence is CAISELESNSPLHF. In DNA, the CDR3 is TGTGCCATCAGTGAGTTAGAAAGTAATTCACCCCTCCACTTT.

This chain's CDR3 is CASTFRGLGTDTQYF. CDR3 coding DNA: TGTGCCAGCACCTTCAGGGGTCTGGGCACAGATACGCAGTATTTT. V gene TRBV6-5 combines with J gene TRBJ2-3; tentatively, D is TRBD1 (6 bases). V lost 7 bases and J lost 1, with 15 bases in between. This CDR3 has 15 amino acids. Germline values: CDR1 MNHEY, CDR2 SVGAGI.

The rearrangement joins TRBV5-1 to TRBJ1-4; the match to TRBD1 covers 8 bases. This CDR3 has 17 residues. CDR1 is SGHRS and CDR2 is YFSETQ in the germline V gene. The V and J ends lost 5 bases and 6 bases, in that order; junction bases with no gene match: 15. CDR3 residues: CASRIGTGPSLDEKLFF. The CDR3 DNA is TGCGCCAGCAGGATTGGGACAGGTCCGTCTTTGGATGAAAAACTGTTTTTT.

Concerning this clone itself: Other DNA sequences in this specimen translate into the identical CDR3. The V gene is TRBV4-1, the J gene TRBJ2-2; 9 nucleotides agree with TRBD2. The CDR3 length is 18 residues. Germline V gene sequence: CDR1 MGHRA, CDR2 YSYEKL. J gave up 3 bases and V 0 bases, and 8 bases lay outside the gene matches. The DNA of the CDR3 is TGCGCCAGCAGCCAAGAGGGGCGCGGGGGGGTGTACACCGGGGAGCTGTTTTTT. Amino acid sequence: CASSQEGRGGVYTGELFF.

This clone occurred once. The chain carries TRBV11-2 and TRBJ1-2; D is unclear. The germline gives CDR1 SGHAT, CDR2 FQNNGV. V shed 2 bases and J shed 6 bases, with 10 bases lying between them. The CDR3 spans 13 residues. The CDR3 loop is CASSLRRVDGYTF. Here the CDR3 DNA reads TGTGCCAGCAGCTTACGTCGGGTAGATGGCTACACCTTC.

J is TRBJ1-3 and V is TRBV3-1 (or the pseudogene TRBV3-2); unclear D gene. This CDR3 contains 14 residues. Germline CDR1 and CDR2: LGHDT and YNNKEL (reference sequence). V lost 0 bases and J 7 bases, leaving 10 bases between the germline ends. CDR3 residues: CASSQDGQLNTIYF. CDR3 sequence (DNA): TGTGCCAGCAGCCAAGATGGGCAGTTGAACACCATATATTTT.

The genes are TRBV5-1 and TRBJ1-4; maybe TRBD1 (5 bases). Germline-derived CDR1 and CDR2 are SGHRS and YFSETQ. Trimming removed 3 bases from V and 1 base from J, with 10 bases in between. CDR3 length equals 15 residues. The CDR3 region has the DNA TGCGCCAGCAGCTCTTCAGGGATAACTAATGAAAAACTGTTTTTT. Its translation: CASSSSGITNEKLFF.

The V and J genes are TRBV6-6 and TRBJ2-1, with 7 bases that match TRBD2. V lost 2 bases, J lost 7 bases, and 8 bases stayed unmatched. Germline CDR1 is MNHNY and CDR2 is SVGAGI (reference sequence). This CDR3 comprises 15 residues. The DNA of the CDR3 is TGTGCCAGCAGTTACGGGCGGGGGATCGTAAATGAGCAGTTCTTC. Translation: CASSYGRGIVNEQFF.

A note on this clone: Other DNA sequences in this specimen translate into the identical CDR3. The chain couples TRBV18 to TRBJ2-2, with D hard to call. The V gene's germline CDR1 is KGHSH and CDR2 LQKENI. The CDR3 sequence is 14 residues long. V shed 3 bases and J shed 0 bases, with 5 bases lying between them. CDR3 DNA: TGTGCCAGCTCACCGGCGGCGAACACCGGGGAGCTGTTTTTT. Protein: CASSPAANTGELFF. Complete variable domain (other parts from reference TRBV18 and TRBJ2-2): NAGVMQNPRHLVRRRGQEARLRCSPMKGHSHVYWYRQLPEEGLKFMVYLQKENIIDESGMPKERFSAEFPKEGPSILRIQQVVRGDSAAYFCASSPAANTGELFFGEGSRLTVL.

This chain joins TRBV5-6 and TRBJ1-2, with D possibly being TRBD1 (5 bases). V lost 6 bases and J lost 3, with 15 bases in between. Germline CDR1 is SGHDT and CDR2 is YYEEEE. The CDR3 spans 14 residues. CDR3 coding DNA: TGTGCCAGCATCCGACAGCTGGGCCACTATGGCTACACCTTC. Its protein product is CASIRQLGHYGYTF.

The chain is built from TRBV29-1 and TRBJ2-5; TRBD1 agrees at 8 bases. This CDR3 contains 13 residues. CDR1 is SQVTM and CDR2 is ANQGSEA in the germline V gene. Unmatched junction bases numbered 5, after V lost 6 bases and J lost 2 bases. CDR3 sequence (DNA): TGCAGCGTGGACGGGACAGGACAAGAGACCCAGTACTTC. It specifies CSVDGTGQETQYF. Full variable domain (remainder filled in from reference TRBV29-1 and TRBJ2-5): SAVISQKPSRDICQRGTSLTIQCQVDSQVTMMFWYRQQPGQSLTLIATANQGSEATYESGFVIDKFPISRPNLTFSTLTVSNMSPEDSSIYLCSVDGTGQETQYFGPGTRLLVL.

This chain uses TRBV6-5 with TRBJ2-7; D is possibly TRBD2 (7 bases). V was pared by 0 bases and J by 4 bases, with 10 bases between. The CDR3 has 14 amino acids. Germline CDR1 MNHEY, CDR2 SVGAGI. The CDR3 DNA reads TGTGCCAGCAGTTACTCTAGGGGGGGGTACGAGCAGTACTTC. Its protein product is CASSYSRGGYEQYF.

This chain joins TRBV7-8 and TRBJ1-1; TRBD1 is a possible D gene (5 bases). This CDR3 spans 13 amino acids. Per germline, CDR1 SGHVS and CDR2 FQNEAQ. V lost 6 bases and J 4 bases, leaving 12 bases between the germline ends. The CDR3 DNA is TGTGCCAGCAGTCCCGGAAGGGGCACTGAAGCTTTCTTT. Translating it yields CASSPGRGTEAFF. The full variable domain, with the rest looked up from reference TRBV7-8 and TRBJ1-1, is GAGVSQSPRYKVAKRGQDVALRCDPISGHVSLFWYQQALGQGPEFLTYFQNEAQLDKSGLPSDRFFAERPEGSVSTLKIQRTQQEDSAVYLCASSPGRGTEAFFGQGTRLTVV.

This sequence joins TRBV6-5 and TRBJ1-2, with D possibly being TRBD1 (5 bases). CDR1 is MNHEY, CDR2 SVGAGI, per germline. Deletions cut 4 bases from V and 7 bases from J, with 16 bases between. The CDR3 spans 14 residues. The DNA of the CDR3 is TGTGCCAGCAGTTTTGGGGGACTGGCGAGTGGCTACACCTTC. Its protein is CASSFGGLASGYTF.

The chain combines TRBV10-2 with TRBJ2-2; 8 nucleotides agree with TRBD1. The CDR3 contains 15 residues. With V trimmed by 7 bases and J by 3 bases, 7 bases remained unmatched. CDR1 WSHSY and CDR2 SAAADI come from the germline V gene. This chain's CDR3 is CASTVGQDYTGELFF. CDR3 coding DNA: TGCGCCAGCACCGTGGGACAGGACTACACCGGGGAGCTGTTTTTT.

This chain links TRBV6-2 or TRBV6-3 with TRBJ1-5, with D possibly being TRBD1 (5 bases). From germline, CDR1 is MNHEY and CDR2 SVGEGT. V lost 4 bases, J lost 4 bases, and 11 bases lay in between. This CDR3 is 14 amino acids long. CDR3 loop: CASSSRQPNQPQHF. In DNA, the CDR3 is TGTGCCAGCAGTTCCAGACAGCCAAATCAGCCCCAGCATTTT.

This clone came up once. The chain combines TRBV11-2 with TRBJ1-2; 12 nucleotides agree with TRBD1. The CDR3 is made up of 14 amino acids. Germline V gene data show CDR1 as SGHAT and CDR2 as FQNNGV. V shed 8 bases, J shed 8 bases, and the junction held 9 bases outside the gene matches. This CDR3 is CASDMGQGAQGYTF. DNA of the CDR3: TGTGCCAGCGACATGGGACAGGGGGCGCAGGGCTACACCTTC.

J is TRBJ1-4 and V is TRBV2, with D possibly being TRBD1 (5 bases). The V end lost 3 bases, the J end lost 3 bases, and 8 bases lay between the germline ends. The CDR3 covers 14 residues. Germline V gene sequence: CDR1 SNHLY, CDR2 FYNNEI. Here the CDR3 reads CASSDQGPNEKLFF. CDR3 nucleotides: TGTGCCAGCAGTGACCAGGGCCCTAATGAAAAACTGTTTTTT. Complete variable domain (other parts from reference TRBV2 and TRBJ1-4): EPEVTQTPSHQVTQMGQEVILRCVPISNHLYFYWYRQILGQKVEFLVSFYNNEISEKSEIFDDQFSVERPDGSNFTLKIRSTKLEDSAMYFCASSDQGPNEKLFFGSGTQLSVL.

The J gene is TRBJ1-5, the V gene TRBV30; weak D call: TRBD1 (5 bases). The CDR3 extends over 14 amino acids. Germline values: CDR1 GTSNPN, CDR2 SVGIG (reference sequence). Trimming removed 3 bases from V and 7 bases from J, with 16 bases in between. CDR3 protein: CAWSPWGGEQPQHF. In DNA form, the CDR3 reads TGTGCCTGGAGCCCTTGGGGGGGAGAGCAGCCCCAGCATTTT.

V and J are TRBV24-1 and TRBJ2-5, with TRBD2 as a possible D gene (6 bases). V gave up 4 bases and J gave up 4 bases, with 18 bases separating them. Germline V gene data show CDR1 as KGHDR and CDR2 as SFDVKD. CDR3 length: 16 amino acids. The CDR3 DNA sequence: TGTGCCACCAGTGACCGGGCCAATAGGGGAGGAGAGACCCAGTACTTC. Encoded protein: CATSDRANRGGETQYF.